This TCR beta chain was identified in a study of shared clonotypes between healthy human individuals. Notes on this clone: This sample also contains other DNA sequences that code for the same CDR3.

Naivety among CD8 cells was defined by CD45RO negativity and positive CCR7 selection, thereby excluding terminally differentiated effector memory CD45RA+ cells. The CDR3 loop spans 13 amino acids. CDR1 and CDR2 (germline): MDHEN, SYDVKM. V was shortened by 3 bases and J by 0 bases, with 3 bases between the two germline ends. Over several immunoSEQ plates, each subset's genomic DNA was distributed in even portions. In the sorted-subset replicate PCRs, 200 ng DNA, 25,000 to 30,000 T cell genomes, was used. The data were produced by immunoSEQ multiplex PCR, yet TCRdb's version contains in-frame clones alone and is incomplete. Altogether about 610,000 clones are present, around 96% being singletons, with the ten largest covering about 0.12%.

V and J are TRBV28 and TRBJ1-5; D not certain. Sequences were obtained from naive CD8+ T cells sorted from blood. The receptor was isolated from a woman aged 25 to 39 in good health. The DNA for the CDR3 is TGTGCCAGCAGTTTTGCTAGCAATCAGCCCCAGCATTTT. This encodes CASSFASNQPQHF.